This T cell receptor beta chain was recovered during a study of STAT3 mutations in large granular lymphocyte leukemia. Points from the study as a whole: In T-cell large granular lymphocyte leukemia, about half of patients showed multiple immunodominant subclonotypes. Differing intervals and regimens complicate linking therapy response to clone burden.

TCRbeta libraries averaged around 39,000 productive templates per sample. Here immunoSEQ multiplex PCR was the method, and the copy in TCRdb shows in-frame clones only, minus some. Of approximately 45,000 clones in the sample, about 81% are singletons; the top ten hold about 0.45%. About this clone itself: The target antigen is unknown.

This CDR3 has 17 amino acids. In germline, CDR1 is SGHTA, CDR2 FQGNSA. V shed 5 bases, J shed 3 bases, and the junction held 12 bases outside the gene matches. This TCR was sampled from a human donor with T large granular lymphocyte leukemia. Some clones in this sample may be carry-over from other donors' samples. The sample was PBMCs. The chain recombines TRBV7-2 with TRBJ2-3, with 9 bases aligning to TRBD2. The CDR3 loop is CASSVNSGGGPTDTQYF. Written as DNA, the CDR3 is TGTGCCAGCAGCGTCAATAGCGGGGGAGGACCTACAGATACGCAGTATTTT.